This T cell receptor beta chain was recovered during a study of blood T cells in healthy people across ages. Study-wide findings and caveats: The study found TCR beta diversity correlated strongly with naive T cell percentage.

Alongside a J-beta primer mix, a sample-barcoded 5' primer served in a second PCR lasting roughly 7 to 11 cycles. A single record per CDR3 protein comes from TCRdb applying MiXCR to the 5' RACE reads. The sample yields 780,000 or so distinct CDR3 sequences, around three fifths seen once. On this clonotype itself: Its antigen is as yet unknown.

Germline CDR1 and CDR2: MNHEY and SVGAGI. After removal of 5 bases from V and 5 bases from J, the junction contained 4 bases not matched to a gene. The CDR3 sequence is 14 residues long. At least 5 micrograms of total RNA were extracted per sample. The sample was blood. The TCR sequence derives from a man aged 35 to 55 in good health. The chain recombines TRBV6-5 with TRBJ1-4; 8 bases map to TRBD1. CDR3 nucleotides: TGTGCCAGCAGTGTGACAGGGGAAAATGAAAAACTGTTTTTT. Translation gives CASSVTGENEKLFF.